Below are 10 T cell receptor beta chains sequenced from a single sample in a study of OX40 agonist ivuxolimab in advanced cancers. This table comes from immunoSEQ multiplex PCR, and its TCRdb copy is limited to in-frame clones, with some not included. The data contain tens of thousands of clones, around 90% of them singletons. The source material was CD4+ or CD8+ T cells sorted from blood, sampled in a trial of the OX40 agonist ivuxolimab. These receptors were taken from an adult with an advanced solid tumor such as melanoma, head and neck, liver or kidney cancer.

J is TRBJ2-7 and V is TRBV27; maybe TRBD1 (6 bases). CDR3 length: 13 amino acids. Germline assignment: CDR1 MNHEY and CDR2 SMNVEV (reference sequence). The germline V and J ends were trimmed by 6 bases and 5 bases, with 14 bases remaining between them. CDR3 protein: CASRSDRTNEQYF. The DNA of the CDR3 is TGTGCCAGCAGATCAGACAGGACCAACGAGCAGTACTTC.

This chain links TRBV5-1 with TRBJ1-2; D is unclear. Between the trimmed V and J ends, which lost 0 bases and 5 bases, there was a span of 8 bases. This CDR3 comprises 13 residues. The germline gives CDR1 SGHRS, CDR2 YFSETQ. The CDR3 region is CASSLEPIYGYTF. The CDR3 coding sequence is TGCGCCAGCAGCTTGGAACCTATTTATGGCTACACCTTC. The full variable domain, its missing parts supplied by reference TRBV5-1 and TRBJ1-2, is KAGVTQTPRYLIKTRGQQVTLSCSPISGHRSVSWYQQTPGQGLQFLFEYFSETQRNKGNFPGRFSGRQFSNSRSEMNVSTLELGDSALYLCASSLEPIYGYTFGSGTRLTVV.

The rearrangement links TRBV7-9 to TRBJ1-5; D is ambiguous. The CDR3 has 13 residues. Germline V gene sequence: CDR1 SEHNR, CDR2 FQNEAQ (reference sequence). Deletions cut 5 bases from V and 5 bases from J, with 10 bases between. Here the CDR3 reads CASSLGVYQPQHF. CDR3 DNA sequence: TGTGCCAGCAGCCTAGGCGTCTATCAGCCCCAGCATTTT. Based on the CDR3 plus reference TRBV7-9 and TRBJ1-5, the full variable domain is DTGVSQNPRHKITKRGQNVTFRCDPISEHNRLYWYRQTLGQGPEFLTYFQNEAQLEKSRLLSDRFSAERPKGSFSTLEIQRTEQGDSAMYLCASSLGVYQPQHFGDGTRLSIL.

The chain is built from TRBV5-1 and TRBJ2-2; no clear D gene. CDR1 SGHRS and CDR2 YFSETQ come from the germline V gene. Trimming pared 1 base from V and 9 bases from J, leaving 7 bases between. The CDR3 extends over 12 amino acids. The CDR3 bases are TGCGCCAGCAGCTTGTCGAGTCGGGAGCTGTTTTTT. Translated, it gives CASSLSSRELFF.

This clone was seen only once. V usage is TRBV7-8 and J usage is TRBJ2-7; 8 bases fit TRBD1. Trimming took 7 bases from V and 0 from J; bases not matched to a gene: 11. Per germline, CDR1 SGHVS and CDR2 FQNEAQ. The CDR3 covers 16 residues. CDR3 protein: CASTLGVTGGSYEQYF. For the CDR3, the DNA is TGTGCCAGCACCCTGGGGGTAACAGGGGGCTCCTACGAGCAGTACTTC.

A note on this clone: Distinct nucleotide sequences in the sample also encode this CDR3. This chain connects TRBV7-2 to TRBJ2-5, with 10 nucleotides matching TRBD1. The CDR3 is made up of 13 amino acids. J was trimmed by 4 bases and V by 5 bases; bases with no gene match: 1. CDR1 SGHTA and CDR2 FQGNSA come from the germline V gene. CDR3 protein: CASSRDRGETQYF. The DNA of the CDR3 is TGTGCCAGCAGCCGGGACAGGGGAGAGACCCAGTACTTC.

The genes are TRBV6-5 and TRBJ2-4; 8 bases fit TRBD2. The ends lost 5 bases at V and 2 bases at J; junction bases unmatched: 2. CDR1 and CDR2 from the germline V gene are MNHEY and SVGAGI. This CDR3 is 14 amino acids long. The CDR3 coding sequence is TGTGCCAGCAGTCGGGAGGGACCCAAAAACATTCAGTACTTC. Residues: CASSREGPKNIQYF.

The chain is built from TRBV9 and TRBJ2-3, with TRBD1 matching over 7 bases. This CDR3 comprises 14 residues. Germline loops: CDR1 SGDLS, CDR2 YYNGEE. Trimming at V came to 2 bases and at J to 3 bases, leaving 3 bases not matched to a gene. The CDR3 coding sequence is TGTGCCAGCAGCGTCGGGACAGCTACAGATACGCAGTATTTT. This encodes CASSVGTATDTQYF.

The chain joins TRBV5-4 to TRBJ2-7; the match to TRBD1 covers 12 bases. Germline V CDR1 and CDR2: SGHNT, YYREEE (reference sequence). The CDR3 spans 15 residues. V gave up 3 bases and J gave up 6 bases; unmatched junction bases: 7. In nucleotides, the CDR3 is TGTGCCAGCAGCTCCGGGGGACAGGGGGCGCGCGAGCAGTACTTC. This translates into CASSSGGQGAREQYF.

V and J are TRBV20-1 and TRBJ2-1; TRBD2 matches 7 bases. This CDR3 has 11 residues. Germline V CDR1 and CDR2: DFQATT, SNEGSKA (reference sequence). After removal of 6 bases from V and 7 bases from J, the junction contained 3 bases not matched to a gene. This CDR3 reads CSAARGNEQFF. The CDR3 DNA sequence: TGCAGTGCGGCGCGGGGGAATGAGCAGTTCTTC.